This section outlines one T cell receptor beta chain sequence together with its context. The sample is drawn from a study of T cells in Graves' hyperthyroidism and ophthalmopathy. Among the patients, aged 18 to 65, hyperthyroidism was newly diagnosed and had lasted under 2 months. From RNA transcripts, TCR beta CDR3 regions were amplified. In the first-round RT-PCR of the TCR CDR3, the HTBI primer set was used. TCRdb reanalysed the multiplex PCR reads using MiXCR and keeps one entry per CDR3 protein. This table has roughly 570,000 distinct CDR3 sequences, 46% appearing once. CDR3 length: 13 residues. CDR1 and CDR2 (germline): LGHNA, YNFKEQ. J lost 5 bases, V lost 2 bases, and 0 bases had no gene match.

This clonotype was obtained from a woman younger than 30 with Graves' hyperthyroidism. The sequenced sample was peripheral blood or thyroid tissue (not recorded which). J is TRBJ2-7 and V is TRBV4-2; TRBD2 matches at 10 bases. CDR3 bases: TGTGCCAGCAGCCAAACTAGCGGGAACGAGCAGTACTTC. It encodes CASSQTSGNEQYF.